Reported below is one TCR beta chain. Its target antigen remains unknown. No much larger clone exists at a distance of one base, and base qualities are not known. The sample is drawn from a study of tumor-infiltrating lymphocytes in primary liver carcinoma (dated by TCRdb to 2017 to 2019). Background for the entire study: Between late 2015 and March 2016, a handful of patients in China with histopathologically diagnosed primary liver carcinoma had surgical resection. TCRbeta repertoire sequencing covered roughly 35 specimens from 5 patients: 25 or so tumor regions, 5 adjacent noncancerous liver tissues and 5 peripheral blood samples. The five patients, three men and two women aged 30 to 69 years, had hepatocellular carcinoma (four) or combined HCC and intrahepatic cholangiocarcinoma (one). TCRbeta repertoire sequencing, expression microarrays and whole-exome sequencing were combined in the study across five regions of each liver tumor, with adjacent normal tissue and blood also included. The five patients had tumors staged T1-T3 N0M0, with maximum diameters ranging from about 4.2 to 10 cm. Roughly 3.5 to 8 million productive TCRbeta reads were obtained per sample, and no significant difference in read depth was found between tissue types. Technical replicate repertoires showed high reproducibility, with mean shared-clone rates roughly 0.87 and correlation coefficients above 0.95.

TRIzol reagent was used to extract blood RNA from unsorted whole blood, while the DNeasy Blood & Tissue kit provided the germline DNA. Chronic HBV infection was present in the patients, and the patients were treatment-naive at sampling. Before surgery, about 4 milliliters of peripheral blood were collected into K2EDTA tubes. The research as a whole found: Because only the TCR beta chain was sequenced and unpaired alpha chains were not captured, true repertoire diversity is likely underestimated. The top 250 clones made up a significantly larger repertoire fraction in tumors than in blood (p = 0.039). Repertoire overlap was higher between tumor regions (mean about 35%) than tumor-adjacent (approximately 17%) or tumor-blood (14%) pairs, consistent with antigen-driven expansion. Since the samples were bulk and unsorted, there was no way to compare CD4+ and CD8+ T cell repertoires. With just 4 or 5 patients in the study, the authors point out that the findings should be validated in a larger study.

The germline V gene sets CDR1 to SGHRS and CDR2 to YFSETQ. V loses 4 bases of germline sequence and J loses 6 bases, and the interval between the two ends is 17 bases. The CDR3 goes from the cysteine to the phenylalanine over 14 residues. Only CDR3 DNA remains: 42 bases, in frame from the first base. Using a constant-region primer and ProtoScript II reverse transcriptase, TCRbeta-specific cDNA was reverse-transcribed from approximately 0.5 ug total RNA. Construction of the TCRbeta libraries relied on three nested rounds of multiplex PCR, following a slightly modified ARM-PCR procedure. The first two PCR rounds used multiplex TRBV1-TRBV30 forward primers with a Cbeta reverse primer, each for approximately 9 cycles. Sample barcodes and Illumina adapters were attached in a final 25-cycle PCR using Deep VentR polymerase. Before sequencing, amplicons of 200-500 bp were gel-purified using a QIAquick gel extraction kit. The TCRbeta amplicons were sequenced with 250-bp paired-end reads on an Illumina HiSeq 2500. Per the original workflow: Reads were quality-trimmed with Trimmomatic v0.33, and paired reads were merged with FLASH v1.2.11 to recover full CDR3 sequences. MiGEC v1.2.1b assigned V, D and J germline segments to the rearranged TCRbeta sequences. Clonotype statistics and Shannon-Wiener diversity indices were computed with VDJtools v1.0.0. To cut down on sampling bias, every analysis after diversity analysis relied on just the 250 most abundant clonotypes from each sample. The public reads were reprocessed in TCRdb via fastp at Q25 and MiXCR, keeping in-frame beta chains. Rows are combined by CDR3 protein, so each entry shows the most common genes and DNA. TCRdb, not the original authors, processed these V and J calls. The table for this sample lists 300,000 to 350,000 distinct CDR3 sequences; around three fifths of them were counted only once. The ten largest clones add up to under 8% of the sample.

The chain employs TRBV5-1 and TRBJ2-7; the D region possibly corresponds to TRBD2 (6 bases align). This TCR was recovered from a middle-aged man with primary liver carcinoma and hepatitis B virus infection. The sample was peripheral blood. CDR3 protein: CASSPSGVTPEQYF. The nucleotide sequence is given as TGCGCCAGCAGCCCCTCGGGGGTTACCCCCGAGCAGTACTTC. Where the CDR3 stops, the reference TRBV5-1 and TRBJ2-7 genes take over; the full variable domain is KAGVTQTPRYLIKTRGQQVTLSCSPISGHRSVSWYQQTPGQGLQFLFEYFSETQRNKGNFPGRFSGRQFSNSRSEMNVSTLELGDSALYLCASSPSGVTPEQYFGPGTRLTVT.